The rows below give T cell receptor beta chains drawn from one sample of a study of response to subunit inactivated influenza vaccine. TCRdb analysed the RT-PCR reads with MiXCR anew, one entry per CDR3 protein. The sample includes some 180,000 distinct CDR3 sequences, about 9.3% of them seen just once. The material sequenced was non-naive T cells sorted from PBMCs, taken on the day of vaccination. Receptors originate from a man aged 45-65 years who received an inactivated influenza vaccine. Each CDR3 is given with its conserved first and last residue. The order of the fields is V gene, CDR3 protein.

v_call: TRBV3-1; cdr3_aa: CASSQGTASTDTQYF
v_call: TRBV6-5; cdr3_aa: CASSLSSNYGGYTF
v_call: TRBV2; cdr3_aa: CASSHRESETQYF
v_call: TRBV20-1; cdr3_aa: CSAMYSYQETQYF
v_call: TRBV14; cdr3_aa: CASSHSRPPLAGGLQETQYF
v_call: TRBV20-1; cdr3_aa: CSARDNLPETQYF
v_call: TRBV23-1; cdr3_aa: CASSPGQVSYEQYF
v_call: TRBV6-1; cdr3_aa: CASSLRTVDVAEAFF
v_call: TRBV27; cdr3_aa: CASSLAGAHTDTQYF
v_call: TRBV9; cdr3_aa: CASSVEGGQAKNIQYF
v_call: TRBV6-2/TRBV6-3; cdr3_aa: CASSLAGSYNEQFF
v_call: TRBV30; cdr3_aa: CAWSRLGQGYNEQFF
v_call: TRBV20-1; cdr3_aa: CSVAGTGGHEQFF
v_call: TRBV18; cdr3_aa: CASSPVNEQFF
v_call: TRBV7-8; cdr3_aa: CASSLAFGTGANVLTF
v_call: TRBV2; cdr3_aa: CASSFSGRQETQYF
v_call: TRBV7-2; cdr3_aa: CASSPMTWTYEQYF
v_call: TRBV20-1; cdr3_aa: CSVHRGKTQYF
v_call: TRBV20-1; cdr3_aa: CSARPRAQIYGYTF
v_call: TRBV12-3/TRBV12-4; cdr3_aa: CASSFESSYEQYF
v_call: TRBV7-9; cdr3_aa: CASSTSTSGNLNEQYF
v_call: TRBV7-8; cdr3_aa: CASRIQNSPLHF
v_call: TRBV27; cdr3_aa: CASSPRVAGAHEQYF
v_call: TRBV20-1; cdr3_aa: CSANEWAVSSYEQYF
v_call: TRBV12-3/TRBV12-4; cdr3_aa: CASSWGTQNTEAFF
v_call: TRBV12-3/TRBV12-4; cdr3_aa: CATAGGRGNEQFF
v_call: TRBV29-1; cdr3_aa: CSVLLAGYNEQFF